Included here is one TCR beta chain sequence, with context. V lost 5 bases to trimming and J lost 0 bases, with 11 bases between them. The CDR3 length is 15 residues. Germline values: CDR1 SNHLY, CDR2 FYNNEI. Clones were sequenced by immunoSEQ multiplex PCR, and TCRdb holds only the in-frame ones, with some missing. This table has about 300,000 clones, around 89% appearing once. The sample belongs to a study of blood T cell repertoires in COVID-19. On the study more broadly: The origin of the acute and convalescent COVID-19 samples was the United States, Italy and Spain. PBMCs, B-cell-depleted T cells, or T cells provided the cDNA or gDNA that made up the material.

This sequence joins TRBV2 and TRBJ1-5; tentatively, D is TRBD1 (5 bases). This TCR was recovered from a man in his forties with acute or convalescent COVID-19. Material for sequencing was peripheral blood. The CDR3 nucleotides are TGTGCCAGCAGTAGACAGATGAATAGCAATCAGCCCCAGCATTTT. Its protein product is CASSRQMNSNQPQHF.